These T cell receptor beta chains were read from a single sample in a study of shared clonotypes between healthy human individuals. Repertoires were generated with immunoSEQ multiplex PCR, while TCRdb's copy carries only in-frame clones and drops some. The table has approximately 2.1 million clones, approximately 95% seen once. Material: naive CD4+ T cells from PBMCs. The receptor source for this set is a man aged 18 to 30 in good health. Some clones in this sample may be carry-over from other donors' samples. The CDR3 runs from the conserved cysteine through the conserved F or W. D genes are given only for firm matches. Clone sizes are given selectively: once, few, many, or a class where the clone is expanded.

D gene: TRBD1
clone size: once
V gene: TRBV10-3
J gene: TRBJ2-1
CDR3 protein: CAISEDRGYNEQFF
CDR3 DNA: TGTGCCATCAGTGAAGACAGGGGATACAATGAGCAGTTCTTC

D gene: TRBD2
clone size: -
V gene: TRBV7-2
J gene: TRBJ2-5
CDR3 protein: CASSLALAGGGQETQYF
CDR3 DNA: TGTGCCAGCAGCTTAGCGCTAGCGGGAGGGGGCCAAGAGACCCAGTACTTC

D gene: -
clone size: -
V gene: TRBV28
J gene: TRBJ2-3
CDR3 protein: CASSPSGGTDTQYF
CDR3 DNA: TGTGCCAGCAGTCCGTCCGGGGGCACAGATACGCAGTATTTT

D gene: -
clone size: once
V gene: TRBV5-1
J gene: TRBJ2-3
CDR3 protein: CASRPSGADTQYF
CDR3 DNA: TGCGCCAGCAGGCCATCGGGGGCAGATACGCAGTATTTT

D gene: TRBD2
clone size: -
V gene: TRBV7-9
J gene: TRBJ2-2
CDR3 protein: CASRRRPGTTNTGELFF
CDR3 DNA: TGTGCCAGCAGACGACGCCCCGGGACTACGAACACCGGGGAGCTGTTTTTT

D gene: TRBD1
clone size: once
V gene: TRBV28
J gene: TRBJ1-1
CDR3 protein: CASSSPPGGTEAFF
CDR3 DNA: TGTGCCAGCAGTTCGCCCCCAGGGGGCACTGAAGCTTTCTTT

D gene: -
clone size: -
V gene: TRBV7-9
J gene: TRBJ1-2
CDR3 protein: CASSLVLTAEGGYTF
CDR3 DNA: TGTGCCAGCAGCTTAGTGTTGACCGCGGAAGGAGGCTACACCTTC

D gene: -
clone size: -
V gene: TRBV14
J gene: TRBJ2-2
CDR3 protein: CASSSSGRAGELFF
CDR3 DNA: TGTGCCAGCAGCAGTAGCGGTCGAGCCGGGGAGCTGTTTTTT

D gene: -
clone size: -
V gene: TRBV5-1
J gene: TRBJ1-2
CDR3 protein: CASSGAGAYGYTF
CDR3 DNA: TGCGCCAGCAGCGGGGCGGGGGCCTATGGCTACACCTTC

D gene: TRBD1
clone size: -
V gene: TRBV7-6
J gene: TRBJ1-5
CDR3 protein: CASSPDREGNQPQHF
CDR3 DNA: TGTGCCAGCAGCCCTGACAGGGAAGGCAATCAGCCCCAGCATTTT

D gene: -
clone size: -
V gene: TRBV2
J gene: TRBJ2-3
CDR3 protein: CARGARTDSDTQYF
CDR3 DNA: TGTGCCAGGGGAGCTAGGACTGACTCAGATACGCAGTATTTT

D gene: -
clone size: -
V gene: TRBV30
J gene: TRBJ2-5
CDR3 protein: CAWSRRGYRGETQYF
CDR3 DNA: TGTGCCTGGAGTCGCCGGGGTTATCGGGGAGAGACCCAGTACTTC

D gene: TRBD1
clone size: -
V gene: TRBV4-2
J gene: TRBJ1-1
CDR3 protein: CASSHTGGVSTEAFF
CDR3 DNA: TGTGCCAGCAGCCACACAGGGGGCGTCAGCACTGAAGCTTTCTTT

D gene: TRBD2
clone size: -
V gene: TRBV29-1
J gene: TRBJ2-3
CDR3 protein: CSVVVAGSDTQYF
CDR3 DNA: TGCAGCGTTGTCGTAGCGGGATCCGATACGCAGTATTTT

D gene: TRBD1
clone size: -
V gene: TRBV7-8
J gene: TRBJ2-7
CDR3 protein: CASSLTTGTYEQYF
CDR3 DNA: TGTGCCAGCAGCTTGACGACAGGGACCTACGAGCAGTACTTC

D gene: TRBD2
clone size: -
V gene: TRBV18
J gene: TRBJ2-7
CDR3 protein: CASSPPMTSGTYEQYF
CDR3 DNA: TGTGCCAGCTCACCACCGATGACTAGCGGTACCTACGAGCAGTACTTC

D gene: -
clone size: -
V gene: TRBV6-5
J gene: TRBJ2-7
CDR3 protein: CASSYEGGAIEQYF
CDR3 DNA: TGTGCCAGCAGTTACGAGGGAGGTGCGATCGAGCAGTACTTC

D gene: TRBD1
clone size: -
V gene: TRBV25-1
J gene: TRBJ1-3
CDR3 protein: CASSQDRDHGTTIYF
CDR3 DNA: TGTGCCAGCAGTCAGGACAGGGACCACGGGACCACCATATATTTT

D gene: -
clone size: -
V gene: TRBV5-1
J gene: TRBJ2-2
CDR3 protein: CASSDWRNTGELFF
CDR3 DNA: TGCGCCAGCAGCGACTGGAGGAACACCGGGGAGCTGTTTTTT

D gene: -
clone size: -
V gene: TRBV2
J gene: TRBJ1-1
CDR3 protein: CASGRQAPNEAFF
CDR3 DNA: TGTGCCAGCGGACGACAGGCCCCAAATGAAGCTTTCTTT

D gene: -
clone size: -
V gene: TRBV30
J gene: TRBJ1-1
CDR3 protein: CAWTPDRNTEAFF
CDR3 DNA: TGTGCCTGGACTCCTGACAGGAACACTGAAGCTTTCTTT

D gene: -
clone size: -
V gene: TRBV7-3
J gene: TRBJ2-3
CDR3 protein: CASKVGGTDTQYF
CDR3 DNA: TGTGCCAGCAAGGTCGGCGGCACAGATACGCAGTATTTT

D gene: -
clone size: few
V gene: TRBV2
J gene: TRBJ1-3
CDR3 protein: CASSVFRSGNTIYF
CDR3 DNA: TGTGCCAGCAGTGTTTTCCGCTCTGGAAACACCATATATTTT

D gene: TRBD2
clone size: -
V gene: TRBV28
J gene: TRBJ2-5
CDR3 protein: CASSTASALAVQETQYF
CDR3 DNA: TGTGCCAGCAGTACGGCCTCGGCCCTAGCGGTCCAAGAGACCCAGTACTTC

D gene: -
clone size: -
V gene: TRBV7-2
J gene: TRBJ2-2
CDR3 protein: CASSLVGRVTGELFF
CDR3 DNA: TGTGCCAGCAGCTTAGTCGGCAGAGTCACCGGGGAGCTGTTTTTT

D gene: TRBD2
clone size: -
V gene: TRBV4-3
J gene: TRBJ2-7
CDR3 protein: CASSSQSAGIGEQYF
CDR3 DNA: TGCGCCAGCAGCTCCCAGTCAGCGGGAATAGGCGAGCAGTACTTC

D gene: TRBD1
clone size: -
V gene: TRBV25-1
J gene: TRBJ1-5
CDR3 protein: CASSGQGSNQPQHF
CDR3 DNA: TGTGCCAGCAGTGGACAGGGAAGCAATCAGCCCCAGCATTTT

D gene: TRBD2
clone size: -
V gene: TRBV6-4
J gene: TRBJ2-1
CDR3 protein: CASSGLAGVAEQFF
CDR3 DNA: TGTGCCAGCAGTGGACTAGCGGGAGTGGCGGAGCAGTTCTTC

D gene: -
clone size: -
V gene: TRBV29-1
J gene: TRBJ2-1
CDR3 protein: CSSLLWSSYNEQFF
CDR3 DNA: TGCAGCTCTCTCCTCTGGTCTTCCTACAATGAGCAGTTCTTC

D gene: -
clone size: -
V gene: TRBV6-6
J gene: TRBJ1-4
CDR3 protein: CASSSITEGEKLFF
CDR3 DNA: TGTGCCAGCAGTTCCATTACTGAGGGTGAAAAACTGTTTTTT

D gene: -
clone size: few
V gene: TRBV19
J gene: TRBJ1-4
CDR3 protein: CASSINRPGEKLFF
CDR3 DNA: TGTGCCAGTAGTATAAACCGCCCCGGCGAAAAACTGTTTTTT

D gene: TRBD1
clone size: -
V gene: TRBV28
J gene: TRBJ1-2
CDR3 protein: CASSQGVNYGYTF
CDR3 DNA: TGTGCCAGCAGTCAGGGGGTTAACTATGGCTACACCTTC

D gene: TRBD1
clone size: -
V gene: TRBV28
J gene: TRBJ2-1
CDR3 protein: CASLTVEGAGNEQFF
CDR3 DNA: TGTGCCAGCCTAACCGTCGAGGGGGCCGGCAATGAGCAGTTCTTC

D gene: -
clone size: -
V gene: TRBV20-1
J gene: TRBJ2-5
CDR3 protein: CSAPQEETQYF
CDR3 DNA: TGCAGTGCTCCACAGGAAGAGACCCAGTACTTC

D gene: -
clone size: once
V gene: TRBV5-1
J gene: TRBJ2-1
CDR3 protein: CASSLEGNEQFF
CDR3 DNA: TGCGCCAGCAGTCTGGAGGGCAATGAGCAGTTCTTC

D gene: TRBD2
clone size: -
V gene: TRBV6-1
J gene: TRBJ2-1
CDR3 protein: CASSAATSGSRSSYNEQFF
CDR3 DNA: TGTGCCAGCAGTGCCGCGACTAGCGGGAGTCGAAGCTCCTACAATGAGCAGTTCTTC

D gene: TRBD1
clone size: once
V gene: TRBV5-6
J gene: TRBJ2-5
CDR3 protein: CASSLFGTGPGETQYF
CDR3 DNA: TGTGCCAGCAGCTTGTTCGGGACAGGCCCAGGAGAGACCCAGTACTTC

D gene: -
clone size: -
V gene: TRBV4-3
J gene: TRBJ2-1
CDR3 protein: CASSQEPHASTDNEQFF
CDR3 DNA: TGCGCCAGCAGCCAAGAGCCGCATGCGTCAACAGACAATGAGCAGTTCTTC

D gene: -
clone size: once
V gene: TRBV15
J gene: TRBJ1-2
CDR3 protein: CATSRGPRGDGYTF
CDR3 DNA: TGTGCCACCAGCAGAGGTCCCCGGGGGGATGGCTACACCTTC

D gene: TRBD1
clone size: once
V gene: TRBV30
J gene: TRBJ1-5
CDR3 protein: CAWSVRHRGNQPQHF
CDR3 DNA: TGTGCCTGGAGTGTAAGGCACAGGGGGAACCAGCCCCAGCATTTT

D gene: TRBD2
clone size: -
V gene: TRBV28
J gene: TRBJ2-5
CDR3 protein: CASSSAGAVETQYF
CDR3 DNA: TGTGCCAGCAGTTCAGCGGGAGCGGTAGAGACCCAGTACTTC

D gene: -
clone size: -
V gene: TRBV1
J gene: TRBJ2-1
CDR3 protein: CTSRHRGLPSGREGYNEQFF
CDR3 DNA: TGCACCAGCAGACACCGGGGCCTCCCTAGCGGGAGGGAAGGGTACAATGAGCAGTTCTTC

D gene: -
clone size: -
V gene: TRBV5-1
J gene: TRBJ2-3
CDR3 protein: CASTQSPGADTQYF
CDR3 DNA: TGCGCCAGCACCCAGAGCCCGGGTGCAGATACGCAGTATTTT

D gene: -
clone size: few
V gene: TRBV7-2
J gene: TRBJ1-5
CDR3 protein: CASSLAVGYNQPQHF
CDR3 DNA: TGTGCCAGCAGCTTAGCGGTCGGCTACAATCAGCCCCAGCATTTT

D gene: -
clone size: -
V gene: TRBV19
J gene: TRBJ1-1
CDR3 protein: CASSIGLWQLGMNTEAFF
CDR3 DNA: TGTGCCAGTAGTATCGGACTCTGGCAACTAGGCATGAACACTGAAGCTTTCTTT

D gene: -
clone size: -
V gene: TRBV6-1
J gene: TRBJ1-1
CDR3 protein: CASTRGGAEAFF
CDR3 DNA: TGTGCCAGCACCAGGGGTGGCGCTGAAGCTTTCTTT

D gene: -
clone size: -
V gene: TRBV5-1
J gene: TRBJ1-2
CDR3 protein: CASSYTRTSDGYTF
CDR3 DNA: TGCGCCAGCAGCTATACCAGGACCAGCGATGGCTACACCTTC

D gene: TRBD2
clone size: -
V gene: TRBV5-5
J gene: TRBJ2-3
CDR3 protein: CASSLSLAGDDTQYF
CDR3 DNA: TGTGCCAGCAGCTTGTCGCTAGCGGGAGACGATACGCAGTATTTT

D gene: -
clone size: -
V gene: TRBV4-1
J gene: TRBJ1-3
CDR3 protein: CASSQETTQRENTIYF
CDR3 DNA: TGCGCCAGCAGCCAAGAAACGACCCAAAGAGAGAACACCATATATTTT

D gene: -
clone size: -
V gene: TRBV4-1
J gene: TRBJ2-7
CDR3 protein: CASSLDRNYEQYF
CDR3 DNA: TGCGCCAGCAGCCTTGACAGGAACTACGAGCAGTACTTC

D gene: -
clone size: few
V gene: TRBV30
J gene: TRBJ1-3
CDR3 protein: CAWSAEAGRNF
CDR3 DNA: TGTGCCTGGAGTGCCGAAGCGGGACGCAATTTT